This entry lists 13 T cell receptor beta chains sequenced from one sample in a study of OX40 agonist ivuxolimab in advanced cancers. Here immunoSEQ multiplex PCR was the method, and the copy in TCRdb shows in-frame clones only, minus some. This sample has over 100,000 clones, with over 75% found just once. The sequencing used CD4+ or CD8+ T cells sorted from blood, collected in a trial of the OX40 agonist ivuxolimab. The source is an adult with an advanced solid tumor such as melanoma, head and neck, liver or kidney cancer.

The rearrangement links TRBV7-2 to TRBJ1-6; a possible D gene is TRBD1 (6 bases). The CDR3 loop spans 14 amino acids. V lost 5 bases to trimming and J lost 2 bases, with 7 bases between them. The V gene's germline CDR1 is SGHTA and CDR2 FQGNSA. CDR3 nucleotide sequence: TGTGCCAGCAGCCAGGGGCCCTATAATTCACCCCTCCACTTT. Translation gives CASSQGPYNSPLHF.

The V gene is TRBV19, the J gene TRBJ2-3; weak D call: TRBD2 (5 bases). The CDR3 covers 13 residues. Germline-derived CDR1 and CDR2 are LNHDA and SQIVND (reference sequence). V was shortened by 2 bases and J by 5 bases, with 8 bases between the two germline ends. The CDR3 nucleotides read TGTGCCAGTAGTATACTTAGCGAAGATACGCAGTATTTT. As protein: CASSILSEDTQYF. Full variable domain (outside the CDR3, taken from reference TRBV19 and TRBJ2-3): DGGITQSPKYLFRKEGQNVTLSCEQNLNHDAMYWYRQDPGQGLRLIYYSQIVNDFQKGDIAEGYSVSREKKESFPLTVTSAQKNPTAFYLCASSILSEDTQYFGPGTRLTVL.

The genes are TRBV14 and TRBJ1-1; the D is unclear. Per the germline V gene, CDR1 is SGHDN and CDR2 is FVKESK. V dropped 5 bases and J dropped 4 bases, with 17 bases sitting between them. This CDR3 is built from 15 residues. CDR3 protein: CASSSLARRGTEAFF. CDR3 in DNA: TGTGCCAGCAGCTCTTTGGCGCGTCGGGGCACTGAAGCTTTCTTT.

The V call is TRBV6-4, the J call TRBJ1-1; D uncertain. The CDR3 contains 15 residues. V was trimmed by 4 bases and J by 3 bases, leaving 15 bases between them. Per the germline V gene, CDR1 is MRHNA and CDR2 is SNTAGT. As DNA, the CDR3 is TGTGCCAGCAGTGCGGACCGGGCGAGAGACACTGAAGCTTTCTTT. Translation: CASSADRARDTEAFF.

The rearrangement links TRBV30 to TRBJ2-1, with D perhaps matching TRBD1 (6 bases). Germline V gene sequence: CDR1 GTSNPN, CDR2 SVGIG (reference sequence). Trimming removed 5 bases at V and 16 bases at J, with 18 bases between. The CDR3 totals 11 residues. CDR3 sequence: CAWGNRVAPFF. The CDR3 DNA is TGTGCCTGGGGAAACAGGGTGGCCCCATTCTTC.

The chain employs TRBV9 and TRBJ2-1; D is uncertain. V was trimmed by 2 bases and J by 0 bases, leaving 9 bases between them. The CDR3 is 15 residues long. Germline V CDR1 and CDR2: SGDLS, YYNGEE. CDR3 sequence reads: CASSVEAYSYNEQFF. Written as DNA, the CDR3 is TGTGCCAGCAGCGTCGAAGCGTACTCCTACAATGAGCAGTTCTTC. The whole variable domain, filled in from reference TRBV9 and TRBJ2-1, reads DSGVTQTPKHLITATGQRVTLRCSPRSGDLSVYWYQQSLDQGLQFLIQYYNGEERAKGNILERFSAQQFPDLHSELNLSSLELGDSALYFCASSVEAYSYNEQFFGPGTRLTVL.

Of note for this clone: The same CDR3 is also encoded by other DNA sequences in this sample. V gene TRBV7-9 combines with J gene TRBJ2-1, with 7 bases matching TRBD1. The CDR3 spans 12 residues. Looked up from germline, CDR1 is SEHNR and CDR2 is FQNEAQ (reference sequence). The trim removed 5 bases at V and 6 bases at J, leaving 1 base unmatched. The CDR3 coding sequence is TGTGCCAGCAGCCCAGGGGGCAATGAGCAGTTCTTC. This codes for CASSPGGNEQFF.

The chain joins TRBV4-1 to TRBJ1-4; possibly TRBD1 for D (5 bases). The V and J ends lost 1 base and 4 bases respectively, with 10 bases between them. CDR3 length: 15 amino acids. CDR1 is MGHRA and CDR2 is YSYEKL in the germline V gene. CDR3 DNA: TGCGCCAGCAGCCAAGTCTCGGGGGTTAATGAAAAACTGTTTTTT. Translated: CASSQVSGVNEKLFF.

Regarding this clone: This CDR3 is also generated by other DNA sequences in the sample. The chain couples TRBV4-3 to TRBJ2-5; 8 nucleotides agree with TRBD2. V lost 4 bases to trimming and J lost 2 bases; unmatched junction nucleotides: 15. This CDR3 spans 18 amino acids. Per the germline V gene, CDR1 is LGHNA and CDR2 is YSLEER. The CDR3 sequence: CASSPLPPAGAVQETQYF. CDR3 DNA: TGCGCCAGCAGCCCTCTCCCCCCAGCGGGGGCTGTACAAGAGACCCAGTACTTC.

The V and J genes are TRBV5-1 and TRBJ2-4, with 11 bases fitting TRBD1. Germline V lookup: CDR1 SGHRS, CDR2 YFSETQ. This CDR3 region has 19 residues. The V gene end was trimmed by 5 bases and the J gene end by 6 bases; junction bases not matched to a gene: 19. The CDR3 protein is CASRRDTGTGGTAGNIQYF. Written as DNA, the CDR3 is TGCGCCAGCAGACGAGACACCGGGACAGGGGGGACTGCGGGAAACATTCAGTACTTC.

This clone has more than one count but fewer than ten. This chain connects TRBV4-3 to TRBJ2-1; D is unresolved. Germline assignment: CDR1 LGHNA and CDR2 YSLEER. The V end lost 0 bases, the J end lost 8 bases, and 14 bases lay between the germline ends. This CDR3 comprises 15 residues. CDR3 nucleotides: TGCGCCAGCAGCCAAGAGTCGAGGACCGAACATGAGCAGTTCTTC. Translating it yields CASSQESRTEHEQFF.

The V call is TRBV18, the J call TRBJ1-1; 7 bases are shared with TRBD1. The CDR3 is made up of 16 amino acids. The germline gives CDR1 KGHSH, CDR2 LQKENI. After removal of 0 bases from V and 2 bases from J, the junction contained 6 bases not matched to a gene. CDR3 in DNA: TGTGCCAGCTCACCACCGTACCAGGGGGAAAACACTGAAGCTTTCTTT. The encoded protein is CASSPPYQGENTEAFF. Filled out from reference TRBV18 and TRBJ1-1, the complete variable domain reads NAGVMQNPRHLVRRRGQEARLRCSPMKGHSHVYWYRQLPEEGLKFMVYLQKENIIDESGMPKERFSAEFPKEGPSILRIQQVVRGDSAAYFCASSPPYQGENTEAFFGQGTRLTVV.

This chain joins TRBV11-2 and TRBJ1-1; 7 nucleotides agree with TRBD1. CDR3 length equals 14 residues. J gave up 2 bases and V 1 base, and 1 base lay outside the gene matches. Germline CDR1 and CDR2: SGHAT and FQNNGV. Here the CDR3 DNA reads TGTGCCAGCAGCTTAGGACAGGGTAACACTGAAGCTTTCTTT. Amino acids: CASSLGQGNTEAFF. The variable domain in full, with the rest retrieved from reference TRBV11-2 and TRBJ1-1, is EAGVAQSPRYKIIEKRQSVAFWCNPISGHATLYWYQQILGQGPKLLIQFQNNGVVDDSQLPKDRFSAERLKGVDSTLKIQPAKLEDSAVYLCASSLGQGNTEAFFGQGTRLTVV.